These 24 T cell receptor beta chains share one sample of origin, sequenced in a study of OX40 agonist ivuxolimab in advanced cancers. Sequencing used immunoSEQ multiplex PCR; TCRdb keeps in-frame clones, though not all of them. The data contain 70,000 to 80,000 clones, roughly 77% of them seen just once; the ten biggest clones take up less than 5.5%. Here the sequenced sample was CD4+ or CD8+ T cells sorted from blood, taken in a trial of the OX40 agonist ivuxolimab. Receptors originate from an adult with an advanced solid tumor such as melanoma, head and neck, liver or kidney cancer.

The chain employs TRBV19 and TRBJ1-3; 9 nucleotides agree with TRBD1. The V segment lost 6 bases and the J segment 4 bases; nucleotides outside the gene matches: 7. Germline lookup yields CDR1 LNHDA and CDR2 SQIVND (reference sequence). The CDR3 is 15 amino acids. CDR3 amino acids: CASRKQGAPGNTIYF. CDR3 nucleotide sequence: TGTGCCAGTAGAAAACAGGGGGCGCCAGGAAACACCATATATTTT. Using reference TRBV19 and TRBJ1-3 for the parts outside the CDR3, the full variable domain is DGGITQSPKYLFRKEGQNVTLSCEQNLNHDAMYWYRQDPGQGLRLIYYSQIVNDFQKGDIAEGYSVSREKKESFPLTVTSAQKNPTAFYLCASRKQGAPGNTIYFGEGSWLTVV.

For the CDR3, the DNA is TGTGCCAGCAGCCACAACCACAGGACCTACGAGCAGTACTTC. Translation: CASSHNHRTYEQYF. The J gene is TRBJ2-7, the V gene TRBV16, with D perhaps TRBD1 (5 bases). With 3 bases removed from V and 2 bases from J, the gap between germline ends came to 11 bases. CDR1 is KGHSY and CDR2 is FQNENV in the germline V gene. The CDR3 totals 14 residues.

V is TRBV1 and J is TRBJ2-5; the table gives TRBD2 as D, unverified against the DNA. TRBV1 is a recognized pseudogene. The CDR3 extends over 15 amino acids. CDR3 bases: TGCACCAACCCTCTAGCGGGTGCGGGGGCAGAGACCCAGTACTTC. Its translation is CTNPLAGAGAETQYF.

The chain recombines TRBV5-5 with TRBJ2-7; TRBD1 matches 9 bases. V lost 4 bases to trimming and J lost 4 bases; unmatched junction nucleotides: 9. Germline V gene sequence: CDR1 SGHKS, CDR2 YYEKEE (reference sequence). There are 15 residues in the CDR3. The CDR3 protein is CASSRTGGGSYEQYF. The CDR3 bases are TGTGCCAGCAGCCGTACAGGGGGCGGATCGTACGAGCAGTACTTC.

The rearrangement joins TRBV7-6 to TRBJ2-7; D gene uncertain. Germline V gene sequence: CDR1 SGHVS, CDR2 FNYEAQ. V was shortened by 5 bases and J by 7 bases, with 15 bases between the two germline ends. The CDR3 loop spans 13 amino acids. CDR3 bases: TGTGCCAGCAGCGCAGGACCCCTCGGGGAGCAGTACTTC. Translating it yields CASSAGPLGEQYF.

The V gene is TRBV2, the J gene TRBJ2-3, with TRBD1 matching 8 bases. Germline V CDR1 and CDR2: SNHLY, FYNNEI. V shed 4 bases, J shed 3 bases, and the junction held 6 bases outside the gene matches. This CDR3 contains 15 residues. The CDR3 is CASSVRTGSTDTQYF. The DNA for the CDR3 is TGTGCCAGCAGTGTGCGGACAGGGTCTACAGATACGCAGTATTTT.

V usage is TRBV27 and J usage is TRBJ1-4; D may be TRBD1 (5 bases). Germline loops: CDR1 MNHEY, CDR2 SMNVEV (reference sequence). With 6 bases removed from V and 0 bases from J, the gap between germline ends came to 14 bases. The CDR3 has 16 residues. DNA of the CDR3: TGTGCCAGCAGGAGAGACAGCGGTGCAACTAATGAAAAACTGTTTTTT. Its translation is CASRRDSGATNEKLFF.

The chain couples TRBV30 to TRBJ2-1; D call uncertain. Trimming pared 0 bases from V and 8 bases from J, leaving 5 bases between. CDR1 and CDR2 (germline): GTSNPN, SVGIG (reference sequence). The CDR3 extends over 11 amino acids. The CDR3 nucleotides are TGTGCCTGGAGTGTGAAGTATGAGCAGTTCTTC. Its protein is CAWSVKYEQFF.

The J gene is TRBJ2-7, the V gene TRBV9; 8 positions agree with TRBD2. V dropped 4 bases and J dropped 3; count of bases not matched to a gene: 9. The germline V gene has CDR1 SGDLS and CDR2 YYNGEE. There are 15 residues in the CDR3. Here the CDR3 reads CASSPRLATNYEQYF. CDR3 nucleotides: TGTGCCAGCAGCCCCCGACTAGCGACGAACTACGAGCAGTACTTC.

The rearrangement links TRBV29-1 to TRBJ1-5; D remains unclear. In germline, CDR1 is SQVTM, CDR2 ANQGSEA. V was cut by 4 bases and J by 0 bases, with 10 bases left in between. The CDR3 is 14 residues long. The CDR3 sequence: CSVAESLSNQPQHF. In DNA form, the CDR3 reads TGCAGCGTTGCTGAATCTCTTAGCAATCAGCCCCAGCATTTT.

The chain combines TRBV29-1 with TRBJ2-7, with D perhaps TRBD2 (6 bases). Germline values: CDR1 SQVTM, CDR2 ANQGSEA. Trimming removed 7 bases at V and 2 bases at J, with 15 bases between. The CDR3 covers 13 residues. CDR3 in amino acids: CSAARGSPYEQYF. In nucleotides, the CDR3 is TGCAGCGCCGCTCGGGGGTCCCCCTACGAGCAGTACTTC.

The chain links TRBV13 to TRBJ1-2; 8 nucleotides line up with TRBD1. The V gene end was trimmed by 3 bases and the J gene end by 11 bases; junction bases not matched to a gene: 14. This CDR3 has 15 residues. Germline CDR1 PRHDT, CDR2 FYEKMQ (reference sequence). The CDR3 DNA follows: TGTGCCAGCAGCTTCGGGACCAGGGGGCTTTCGGGGTACACCTTC. Translated: CASSFGTRGLSGYTF.

V is TRBV19 and J is TRBJ2-7, with D unclear. V was shortened by 8 bases and J by 2 bases, with 10 bases between the two germline ends. CDR1 is LNHDA, CDR2 SQIVND, per germline (reference sequence). This CDR3 has 12 residues. The CDR3 protein is CASSADAYEQYF. For the CDR3, the DNA is TGTGCCAGTTCCGCGGACGCCTACGAGCAGTACTTC.

The CDR3 loop is CASTQAGGGIGELFF. In DNA, the CDR3 is TGTGCCAGCACTCAAGCGGGAGGAGGCATCGGGGAGCTGTTTTTT. The chain recombines TRBV27 with TRBJ2-2; TRBD2 matches 9 bases. J was trimmed by 7 bases and V by 7 bases; bases with no gene match: 10. Germline CDR1 is MNHEY and CDR2 is SMNVEV (reference sequence). CDR3 size: 15 residues.

The DNA of the CDR3 is TGTGCCAGCAGTGAAGCCACGGGAGACGGATCCTACGAGCAGTACTTC. Amino acid sequence: CASSEATGDGSYEQYF. The gene calls are TRBV6-1 and TRBJ2-7; TRBD2 might be the D (6 bases). CDR1 and CDR2 (germline): MNHNS, SASEGT. The CDR3 is 16 amino acids. With 0 bases removed from V and 1 base from J, the gap between germline ends came to 13 bases.

This clone was found once. J is TRBJ2-2 and V is TRBV6-5; D is ambiguous. Per the germline V gene, CDR1 is MNHEY and CDR2 is SVGAGI. CDR3 length: 15 residues. V gave up 2 bases and J gave up 0 bases, with 7 bases separating them. CDR3 region: CASSYQPSNTGELFF. DNA for the CDR3: TGTGCCAGCAGTTACCAGCCCTCGAACACCGGGGAGCTGTTTTTT.

V usage is TRBV5-1 and J usage is TRBJ1-6, with 11 positions matching TRBD1. From germline, CDR1 is SGHRS and CDR2 YFSETQ. Germline trimming cut 3 bases from V and 6 bases from J; bases unmatched to any gene: 5. CDR3 length: 16 amino acids. The CDR3 protein is CASSSGTGGFNSPLHF. The CDR3 region has the DNA TGCGCCAGCAGCTCCGGGACAGGGGGTTTTAATTCACCCCTCCACTTT.

V gene TRBV7-8 combines with J gene TRBJ1-3, with no clear D. CDR1 is SGHVS, CDR2 FQNEAQ, per germline. Trimming took off 1 base at V and 4 bases at J, with 8 bases between the two ends. This CDR3 has 14 residues. CDR3 amino acids: CASSLDEPGNTIYF. CDR3 sequence (DNA): TGTGCCAGCAGCTTAGATGAACCCGGAAACACCATATATTTT.

The CDR3 DNA sequence: TGTGCCACCAGCAGAGATCTCAATGAGCAGTTCTTC. It yields the protein CATSRDLNEQFF. The chain has TRBV15 and TRBJ2-1; D unresolved. Germline CDR1 and CDR2: LNHNV and YYDKDF (reference sequence). Trimming removed 0 bases from V and 6 bases from J, with 3 bases in between. The CDR3 is 12 amino acids.

The gene calls are TRBV18 and TRBJ1-1; no clear D gene. Trimming took 3 bases from V and 7 from J, leaving 12 bases between them. CDR1 is KGHSH, CDR2 LQKENI, per germline. The CDR3 totals 13 residues. Here the CDR3 reads CASSPPGVSEAFF. The CDR3 nucleotides are TGTGCCAGCTCACCCCCCGGGGTAAGTGAAGCTTTCTTT.

The V gene is TRBV20-1, the J gene TRBJ2-1; D is ambiguous. V was cut by 2 bases and J by 6 bases, with 2 bases left in between. The CDR3 consists of 10 residues. Looked up from germline, CDR1 is DFQATT and CDR2 is SNEGSKA (reference sequence). The CDR3 reads CSARRNEQFF. CDR3 in DNA: TGCAGTGCTAGACGCAATGAGCAGTTCTTC.

V and J are TRBV27 and TRBJ1-2; 8 positions agree with TRBD1. V dropped 5 bases and J dropped 2; count of bases not matched to a gene: 7. The germline V gene has CDR1 MNHEY and CDR2 SMNVEV (reference sequence). The CDR3 length is 15 residues. The CDR3 DNA sequence: TGTGCCAGCAGTCTTATGGGGACAGGAAACTATGGCTACACCTTC. Amino acids: CASSLMGTGNYGYTF.

The chain links TRBV14 to TRBJ2-5; 10 nucleotides match TRBD2. In germline, CDR1 is SGHDN, CDR2 FVKESK. V lost 2 bases and J lost 4; bases outside the gene matches: 4. CDR3 size: 15 residues. CDR3 in amino acids: CASSQIAGGGETQYF. The CDR3 nucleotides read TGTGCCAGCAGCCAAATAGCGGGAGGAGGAGAGACCCAGTACTTC.

The chain combines TRBV19 with TRBJ1-4, with 7 bases lining up with TRBD1. The CDR3 totals 14 residues. Germline CDR1 is LNHDA and CDR2 is SQIVND (reference sequence). V was clipped by 8 bases and J by 9 bases; unmatched bases: 12. The CDR3: CASEGGGGGKKLFF. DNA of the CDR3: TGTGCCAGTGAGGGAGGGGGCGGTGGGAAAAAACTGTTTTTT.